This T cell receptor (beta chain) appears in the sequencing data of a study of cytomegalovirus exposure and HLA in healthy donors. Study at large: Caucasian-associated ancestry cluster membership applied to around 76% of nearly 400 genotyped donors. The study's findings and limits: No immune exposure information besides CMV serostatus was available.

The PCR used 60 Vbeta and 13 Jbeta primers. Sequenced by immunoSEQ multiplex PCR; TCRdb stores in-frame clones only, minus some. Here the sample spans roughly 100,000 clones, more than 65% being singletons. With respect to this clone: Its matching antigen is unknown.

Trimming removed 4 bases from V and 7 bases from J; junction bases left unmatched: 13. The CDR3 sequence is 16 residues long. Germline V gives CDR1 MNHEY, CDR2 SVGAGI. The chain has TRBV6-5 and TRBJ1-5, with 7 nucleotides matching TRBD1. This TCR came from a man aged 25 to 45 in good health and CMV-seronegative. The sample comprised PBMCs. CDR3 coding DNA: TGTGCCAGCAGTTCCCTAACGGGCAGGGGGAGGCAGCCCCAGCATTTT. Its protein is CASSSLTGRGRQPQHF.